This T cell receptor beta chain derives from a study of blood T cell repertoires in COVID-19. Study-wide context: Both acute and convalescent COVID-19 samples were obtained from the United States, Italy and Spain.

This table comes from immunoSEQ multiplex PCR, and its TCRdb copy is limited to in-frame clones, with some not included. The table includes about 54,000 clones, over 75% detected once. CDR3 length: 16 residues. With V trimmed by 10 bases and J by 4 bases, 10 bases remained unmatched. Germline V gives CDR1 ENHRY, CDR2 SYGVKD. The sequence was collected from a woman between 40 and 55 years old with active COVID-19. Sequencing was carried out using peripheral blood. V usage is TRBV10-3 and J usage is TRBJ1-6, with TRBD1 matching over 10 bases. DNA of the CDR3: TGTGCCACCCAACATAGGACAGGGGGGTATAATTCACCCCTCCACTTT. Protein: CATQHRTGGYNSPLHF.